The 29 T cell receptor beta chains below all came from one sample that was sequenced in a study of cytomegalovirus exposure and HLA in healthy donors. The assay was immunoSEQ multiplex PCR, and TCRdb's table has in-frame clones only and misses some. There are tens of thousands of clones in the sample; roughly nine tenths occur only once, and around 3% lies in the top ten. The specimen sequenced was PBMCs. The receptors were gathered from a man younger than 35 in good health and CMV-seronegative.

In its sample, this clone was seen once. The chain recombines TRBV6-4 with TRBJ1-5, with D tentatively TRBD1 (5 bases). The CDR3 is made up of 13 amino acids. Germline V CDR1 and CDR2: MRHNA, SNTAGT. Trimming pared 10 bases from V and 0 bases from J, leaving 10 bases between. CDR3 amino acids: CATATDSNQPQHF. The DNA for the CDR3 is TGTGCCACGGCGACAGATAGCAATCAGCCCCAGCATTTT.

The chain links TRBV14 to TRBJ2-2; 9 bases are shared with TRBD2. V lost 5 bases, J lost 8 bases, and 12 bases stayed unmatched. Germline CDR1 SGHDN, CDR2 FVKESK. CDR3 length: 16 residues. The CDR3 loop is CASSSAVAGAIGELFF. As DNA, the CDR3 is TGTGCCAGCAGCTCGGCGGTAGCGGGAGCGATAGGGGAGCTGTTTTTT.

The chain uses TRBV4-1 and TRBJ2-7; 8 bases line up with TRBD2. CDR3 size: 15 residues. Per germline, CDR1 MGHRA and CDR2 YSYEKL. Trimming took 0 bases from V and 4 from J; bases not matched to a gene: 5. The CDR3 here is CASSQDRASGYEQYF. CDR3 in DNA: TGCGCCAGCAGCCAAGATCGGGCTAGCGGGTACGAGCAGTACTTC.

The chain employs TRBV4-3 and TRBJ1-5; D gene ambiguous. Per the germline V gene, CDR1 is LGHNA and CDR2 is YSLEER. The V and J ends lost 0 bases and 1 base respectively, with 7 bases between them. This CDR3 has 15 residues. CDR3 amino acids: CASSQDYESNQPQHF. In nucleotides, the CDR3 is TGCGCCAGCAGCCAAGATTACGAGAGCAATCAGCCCCAGCATTTT.

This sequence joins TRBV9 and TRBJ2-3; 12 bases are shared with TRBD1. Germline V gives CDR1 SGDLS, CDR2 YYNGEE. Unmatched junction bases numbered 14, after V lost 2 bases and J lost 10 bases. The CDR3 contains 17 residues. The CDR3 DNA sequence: TGTGCCAGCAGCGTTGAAACCGGGACAGGGGGCGCTAAGCCGCAGTATTTT. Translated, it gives CASSVETGTGGAKPQYF.

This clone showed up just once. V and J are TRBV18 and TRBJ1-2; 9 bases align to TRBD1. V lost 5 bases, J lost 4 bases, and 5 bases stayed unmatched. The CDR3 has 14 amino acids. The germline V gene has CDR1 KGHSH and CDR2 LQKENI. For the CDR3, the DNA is TGTGCCAGCTCAACAGGGGGCGGAGGCTATGGCTACACCTTC. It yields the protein CASSTGGGGYGYTF. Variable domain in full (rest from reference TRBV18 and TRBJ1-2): NAGVMQNPRHLVRRRGQEARLRCSPMKGHSHVYWYRQLPEEGLKFMVYLQKENIIDESGMPKERFSAEFPKEGPSILRIQQVVRGDSAAYFCASSTGGGGYGYTFGSGTRLTVV.

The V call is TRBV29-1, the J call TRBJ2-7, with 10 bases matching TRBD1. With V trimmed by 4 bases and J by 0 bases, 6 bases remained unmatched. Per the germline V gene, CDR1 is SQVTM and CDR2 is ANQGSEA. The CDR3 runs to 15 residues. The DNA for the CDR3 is TGCAGCGTTGGCGGGACAGGGGAATACTCCTACGAGCAGTACTTC. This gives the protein CSVGGTGEYSYEQYF.

Here the CDR3 reads CASSAPGQGSHEQYF. In DNA, the CDR3 is TGTGCCAGCAGTGCTCCGGGACAGGGTTCCCACGAGCAGTACTTC. The genes are TRBV28 and TRBJ2-7; 9 bases map to TRBD1. The CDR3 extends over 15 amino acids. Trimming at V came to 5 bases and at J to 5 bases, leaving 10 bases not matched to a gene. From germline, CDR1 is MDHEN and CDR2 SYDVKM.

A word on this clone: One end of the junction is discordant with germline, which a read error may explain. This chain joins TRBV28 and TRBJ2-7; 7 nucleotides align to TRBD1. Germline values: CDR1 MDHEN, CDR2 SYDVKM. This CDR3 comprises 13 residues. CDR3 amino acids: CASSPDRDSRLHF. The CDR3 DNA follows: TGTGCCAGCAGCCCTGACCGGGACAGTAGACTACACTTC.

The CDR3 DNA follows: TGTGCCAGCTACGGACTAGAGAACACCGGGGAGCTGTTTTTT. Translating it yields CASYGLENTGELFF. This chain links TRBV19 with TRBJ2-2; TRBD2 agrees at 7 bases. CDR3 size: 14 residues. The V and J ends lost 9 bases and 1 base, in that order; junction bases with no gene match: 5. Per the germline V gene, CDR1 is LNHDA and CDR2 is SQIVND (reference sequence). The whole variable domain, remainder taken from reference TRBV19 and TRBJ2-2, is DGGITQSPKYLFRKEGQNVTLSCEQNLNHDAMYWYRQDPGQGLRLIYYSQIVNDFQKGDIAEGYSVSREKKESFPLTVTSAQKNPTAFYLCASYGLENTGELFFGEGSRLTVL.

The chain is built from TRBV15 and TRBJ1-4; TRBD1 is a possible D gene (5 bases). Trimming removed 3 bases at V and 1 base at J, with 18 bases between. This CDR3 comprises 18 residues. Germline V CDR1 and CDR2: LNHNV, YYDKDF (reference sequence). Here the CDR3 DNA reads TGTGCCACCAGCAGCCCTTGGACATCGCAGGAAACTAATGAAAAACTGTTTTTT. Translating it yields CATSSPWTSQETNEKLFF.

For the CDR3, the DNA is TGTGCCTGGAGTGCAGCCGGGTACAATGAGCAGTTCTTC. It is translated as CAWSAAGYNEQFF. The chain recombines TRBV30 with TRBJ2-1; the D is unclear. CDR1 GTSNPN and CDR2 SVGIG come from the germline V gene (reference sequence). The CDR3 totals 13 residues. The V end was cut by 1 base, the J end by 4 bases, with 8 bases between.

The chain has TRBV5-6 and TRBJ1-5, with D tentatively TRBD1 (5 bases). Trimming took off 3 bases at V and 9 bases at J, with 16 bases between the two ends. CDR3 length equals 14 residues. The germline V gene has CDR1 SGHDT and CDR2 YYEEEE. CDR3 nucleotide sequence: TGTGCCAGCAGCTGGCAAGGGGCCTCTACGCCCCAGCATTTT. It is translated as CASSWQGASTPQHF.

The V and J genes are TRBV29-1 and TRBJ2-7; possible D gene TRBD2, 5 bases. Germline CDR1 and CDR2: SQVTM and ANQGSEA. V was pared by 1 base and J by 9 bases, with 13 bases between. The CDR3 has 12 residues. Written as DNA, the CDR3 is TGCAGCGTTGAAGTAACTAGACATGGGCAGTACTTC. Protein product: CSVEVTRHGQYF.

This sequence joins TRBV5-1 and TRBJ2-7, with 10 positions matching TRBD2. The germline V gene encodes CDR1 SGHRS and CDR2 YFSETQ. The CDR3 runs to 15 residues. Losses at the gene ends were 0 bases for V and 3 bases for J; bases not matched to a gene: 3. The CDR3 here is CASSLELAGNYEQYF. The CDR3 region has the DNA TGCGCCAGCAGCTTGGAACTAGCGGGGAACTACGAGCAGTACTTC.

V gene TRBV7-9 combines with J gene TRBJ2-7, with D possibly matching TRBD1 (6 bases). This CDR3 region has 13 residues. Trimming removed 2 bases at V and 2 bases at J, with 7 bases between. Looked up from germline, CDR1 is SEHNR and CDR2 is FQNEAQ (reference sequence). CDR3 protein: CASSLTGTYEQYF. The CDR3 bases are TGTGCCAGCAGCTTAACAGGGACCTACGAGCAGTACTTC.

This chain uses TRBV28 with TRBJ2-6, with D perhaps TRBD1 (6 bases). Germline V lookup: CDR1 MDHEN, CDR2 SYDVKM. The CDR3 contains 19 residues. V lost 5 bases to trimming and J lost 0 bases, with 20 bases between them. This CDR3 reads CASSQVQGLSLSGANVLTF. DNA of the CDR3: TGTGCCAGCAGTCAAGTTCAGGGGCTCTCCCTCTCTGGGGCCAACGTCCTGACTTTC.

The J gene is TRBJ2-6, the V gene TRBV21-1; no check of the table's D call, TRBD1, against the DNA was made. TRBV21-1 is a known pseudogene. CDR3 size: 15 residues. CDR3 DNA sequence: TGTGCCAGCAAAACAGTAGTCTCTGGGGCCAACGTCCTGACTTTC. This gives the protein CASKTVVSGANVLTF.

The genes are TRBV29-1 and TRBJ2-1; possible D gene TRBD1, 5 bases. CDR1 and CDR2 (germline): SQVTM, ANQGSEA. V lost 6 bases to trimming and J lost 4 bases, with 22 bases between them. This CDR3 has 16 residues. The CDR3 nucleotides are TGCAGCGTCCGCCCGCCCACAGGTGAAGGGTACAATGAGCAGTTCTTC. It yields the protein CSVRPPTGEGYNEQFF.

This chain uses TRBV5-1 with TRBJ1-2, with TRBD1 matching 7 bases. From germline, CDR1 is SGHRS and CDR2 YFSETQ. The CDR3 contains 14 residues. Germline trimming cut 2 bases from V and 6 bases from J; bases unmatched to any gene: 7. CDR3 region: CASSFRQGSDGYTF. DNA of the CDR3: TGCGCCAGCAGCTTCAGACAGGGCTCCGATGGCTACACCTTC.

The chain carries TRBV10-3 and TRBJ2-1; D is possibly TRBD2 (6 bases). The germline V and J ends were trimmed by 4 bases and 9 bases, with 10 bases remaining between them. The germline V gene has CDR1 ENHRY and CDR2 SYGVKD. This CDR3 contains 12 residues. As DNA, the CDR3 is TGTGCCATCAGTGGGGACTCGGTTGAGCAGTTCTTC. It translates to CAISGDSVEQFF.

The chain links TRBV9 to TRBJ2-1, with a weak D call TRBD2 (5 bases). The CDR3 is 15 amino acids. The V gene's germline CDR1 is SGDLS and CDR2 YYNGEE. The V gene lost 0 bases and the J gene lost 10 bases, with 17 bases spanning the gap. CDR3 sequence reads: CASSVEAHREGEQFF. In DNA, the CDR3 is TGTGCCAGCAGCGTAGAGGCGCATCGGGAAGGGGAGCAGTTCTTC.

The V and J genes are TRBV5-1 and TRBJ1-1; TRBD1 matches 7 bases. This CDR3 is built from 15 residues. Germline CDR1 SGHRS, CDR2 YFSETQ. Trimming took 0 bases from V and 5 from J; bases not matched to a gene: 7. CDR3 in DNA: TGCGCCAGCAGCTTGGGCACAGGGGTGGGAACTGAAGCTTTCTTT. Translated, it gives CASSLGTGVGTEAFF.

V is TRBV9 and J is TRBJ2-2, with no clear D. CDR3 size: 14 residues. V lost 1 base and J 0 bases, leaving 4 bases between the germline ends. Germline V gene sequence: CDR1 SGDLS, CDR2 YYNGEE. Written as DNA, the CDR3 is TGTGCCAGCAGCGTACTAGCGAACACCGGGGAGCTGTTTTTT. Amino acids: CASSVLANTGELFF.

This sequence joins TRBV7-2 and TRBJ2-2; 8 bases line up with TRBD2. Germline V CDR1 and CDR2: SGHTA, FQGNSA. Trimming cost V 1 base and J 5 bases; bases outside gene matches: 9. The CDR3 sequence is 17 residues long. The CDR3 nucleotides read TGTGCCAGCAGCTTAGTGGCGGCGGGAGGACGTACCGGGGAGCTGTTTTTT. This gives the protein CASSLVAAGGRTGELFF.

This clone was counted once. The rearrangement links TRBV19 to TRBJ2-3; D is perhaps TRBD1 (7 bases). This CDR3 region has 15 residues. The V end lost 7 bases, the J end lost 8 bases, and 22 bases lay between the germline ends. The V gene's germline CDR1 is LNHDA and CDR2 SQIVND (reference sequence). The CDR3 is CASNTRGDTRSTQYF. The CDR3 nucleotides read TGTGCCAGTAATACCAGGGGGGATACACGAAGTACGCAGTATTTT.

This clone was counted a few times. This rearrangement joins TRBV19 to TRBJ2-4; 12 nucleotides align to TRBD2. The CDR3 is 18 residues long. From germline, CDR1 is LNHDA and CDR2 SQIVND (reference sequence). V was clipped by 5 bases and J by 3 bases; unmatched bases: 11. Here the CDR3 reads CASSSRTSGEVGKNIQYF. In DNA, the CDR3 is TGTGCCAGTAGTTCGCGGACTAGCGGGGAAGTTGGCAAAAACATTCAGTACTTC.

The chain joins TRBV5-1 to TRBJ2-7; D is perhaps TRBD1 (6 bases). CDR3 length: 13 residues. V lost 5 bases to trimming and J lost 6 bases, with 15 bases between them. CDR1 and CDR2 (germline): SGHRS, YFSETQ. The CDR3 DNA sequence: TGCGCCAGCAGAGTGGACAGAGGGTTCGAGCAGTACTTC. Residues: CASRVDRGFEQYF.

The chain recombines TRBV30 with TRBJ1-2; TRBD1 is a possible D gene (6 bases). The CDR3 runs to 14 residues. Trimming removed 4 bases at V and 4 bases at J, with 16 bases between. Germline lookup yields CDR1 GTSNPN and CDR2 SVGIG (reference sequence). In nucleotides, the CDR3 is TGTGCCTGGAAGTCGGACAGAATTATCTATGGCTACACCTTC. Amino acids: CAWKSDRIIYGYTF.